The clone carrying this TCR beta chain was recorded a few times. The antigen is not known. Time point: newly diagnosed GD, antithyroid drugs for less than 3 months. From RNA extracted from PBMCs, the TCR library was made. Germline assignment: CDR1 SEHNR and CDR2 FQNEAQ (reference sequence). This CDR3 is 18 amino acids long. V gave up 5 bases and J gave up 0 bases; unmatched junction bases: 14. These data originate in a study of regulatory T cells in long-lasting Graves disease. Relying on iRepertoire HTBI primers and Arm-PCR of CDR3 regions, the team built TCR beta libraries. TCRdb itself ran the multiplex PCR reads through MiXCR, one entry per CDR3 protein. Of about 440,000 distinct CDR3 sequences in the sample, about 15% were seen once. Points from the study as a whole: There were preferences for TRBV28, TRBJ1-2 and TRBJ2-5 in persistent disease.

The same data also went into a second study, on T cells in Graves' hyperthyroidism and ophthalmopathy. As reported in that work: When the TCR CDR3 underwent first-round RT-PCR, the HTBI primer set was used.

This sequence was found in a woman aged 25 to 39 with Graves disease. The chain combines TRBV7-9 with TRBJ2-7; 9 bases align to TRBD2. The source was peripheral blood mononuclear cells (PBMCs), collected at new diagnosis, from a patient treated with antithyroid drugs. This CDR3 is CASSLTDRKAGGSYEQYF. Here the CDR3 DNA reads TGTGCCAGCAGCCTTACGGACAGGAAAGCGGGGGGCTCCTACGAGCAGTACTTC.